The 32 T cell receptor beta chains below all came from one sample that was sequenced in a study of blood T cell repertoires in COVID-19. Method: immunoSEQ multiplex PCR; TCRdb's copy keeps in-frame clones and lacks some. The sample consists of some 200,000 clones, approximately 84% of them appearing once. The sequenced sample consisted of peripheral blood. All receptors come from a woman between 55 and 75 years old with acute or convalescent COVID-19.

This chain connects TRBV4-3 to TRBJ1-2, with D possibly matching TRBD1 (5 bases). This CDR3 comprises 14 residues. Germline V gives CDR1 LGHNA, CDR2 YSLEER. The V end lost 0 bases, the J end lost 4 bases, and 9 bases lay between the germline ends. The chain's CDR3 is CASSQDAGTYGYTF. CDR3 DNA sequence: TGCGCCAGCAGCCAAGATGCGGGGACCTATGGCTACACCTTC.

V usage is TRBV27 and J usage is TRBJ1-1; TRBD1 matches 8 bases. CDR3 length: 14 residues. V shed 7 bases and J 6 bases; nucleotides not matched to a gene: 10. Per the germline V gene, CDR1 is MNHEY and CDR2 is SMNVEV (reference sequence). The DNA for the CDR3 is TGTGCCAGCAAATTGAACAGGGGGTCCGCTGAAGCTTTCTTT. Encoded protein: CASKLNRGSAEAFF.

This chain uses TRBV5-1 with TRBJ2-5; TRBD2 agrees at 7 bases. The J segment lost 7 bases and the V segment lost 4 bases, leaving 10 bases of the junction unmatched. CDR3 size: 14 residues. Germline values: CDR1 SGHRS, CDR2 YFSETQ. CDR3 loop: CASSGFLPGGTQYF. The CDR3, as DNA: TGCGCCAGCAGCGGCTTTCTTCCGGGGGGGACCCAGTACTTC.

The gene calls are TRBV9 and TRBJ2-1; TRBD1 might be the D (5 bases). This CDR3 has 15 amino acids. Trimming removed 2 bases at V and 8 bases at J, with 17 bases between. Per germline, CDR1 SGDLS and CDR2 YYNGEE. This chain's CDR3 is CASSVTSQGRDEQFF. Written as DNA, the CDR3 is TGTGCCAGCAGCGTTACGAGTCAGGGTAGGGATGAGCAGTTCTTC.

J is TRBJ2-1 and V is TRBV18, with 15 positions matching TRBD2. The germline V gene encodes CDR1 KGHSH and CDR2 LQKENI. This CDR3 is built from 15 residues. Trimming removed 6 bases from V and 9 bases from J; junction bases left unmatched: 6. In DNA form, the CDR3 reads TGTGCCAGCTCTCCTGGACTAGCGGGGGGGCTTGAGCAGTTCTTC. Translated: CASSPGLAGGLEQFF.

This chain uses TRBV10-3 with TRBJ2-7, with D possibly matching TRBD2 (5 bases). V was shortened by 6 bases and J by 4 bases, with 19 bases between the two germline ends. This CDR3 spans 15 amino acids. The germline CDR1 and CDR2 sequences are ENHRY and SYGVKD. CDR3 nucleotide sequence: TGTGCCATCAGGCCCAACGGAGGCGGTTTTTACGAGCAGTACTTC. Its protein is CAIRPNGGGFYEQYF.

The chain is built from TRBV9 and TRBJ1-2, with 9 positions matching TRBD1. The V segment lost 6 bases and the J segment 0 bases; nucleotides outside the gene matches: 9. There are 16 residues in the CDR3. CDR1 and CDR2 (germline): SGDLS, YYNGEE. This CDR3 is CASTLTGTGTNYGYTF. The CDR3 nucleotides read TGTGCCAGCACCCTAACCGGGACAGGGACTAACTATGGCTACACCTTC. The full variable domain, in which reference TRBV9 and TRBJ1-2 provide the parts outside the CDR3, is DSGVTQTPKHLITATGQRVTLRCSPRSGDLSVYWYQQSLDQGLQFLIQYYNGEERAKGNILERFSAQQFPDLHSELNLSSLELGDSALYFCASTLTGTGTNYGYTFGSGTRLTVV.

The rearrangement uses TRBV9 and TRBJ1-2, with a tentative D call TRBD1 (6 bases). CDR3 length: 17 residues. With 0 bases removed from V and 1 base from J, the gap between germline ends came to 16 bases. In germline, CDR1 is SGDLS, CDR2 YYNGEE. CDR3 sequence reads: CASSVGTAPSINYGYTF. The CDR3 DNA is TGTGCCAGCAGCGTAGGGACAGCGCCGTCCATTAACTATGGCTACACCTTC.

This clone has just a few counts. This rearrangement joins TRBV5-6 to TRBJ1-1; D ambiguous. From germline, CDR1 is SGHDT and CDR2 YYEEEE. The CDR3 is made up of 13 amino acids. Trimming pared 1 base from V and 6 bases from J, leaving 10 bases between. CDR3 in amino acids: CASSLTPESEAFF. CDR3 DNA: TGTGCCAGCAGCTTGACGCCAGAATCTGAAGCTTTCTTT.

CDR3 nucleotide sequence: TGTGCCAGCAGTTTTACCTACGAGCAGTACTTC. Its translation: CASSFTYEQYF. The V and J genes are TRBV28 and TRBJ2-7; D is unclear. The V gene's germline CDR1 is MDHEN and CDR2 SYDVKM. This CDR3 spans 11 amino acids. Deletions cut 3 bases from V and 2 bases from J, with 2 bases between.

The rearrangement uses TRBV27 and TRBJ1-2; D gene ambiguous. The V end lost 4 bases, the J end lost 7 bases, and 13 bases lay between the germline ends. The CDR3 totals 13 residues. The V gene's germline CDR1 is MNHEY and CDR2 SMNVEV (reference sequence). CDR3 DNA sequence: TGTGCCAGCAGTTACGGTGCCCGGGGTGGCTACACCTTC. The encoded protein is CASSYGARGGYTF.

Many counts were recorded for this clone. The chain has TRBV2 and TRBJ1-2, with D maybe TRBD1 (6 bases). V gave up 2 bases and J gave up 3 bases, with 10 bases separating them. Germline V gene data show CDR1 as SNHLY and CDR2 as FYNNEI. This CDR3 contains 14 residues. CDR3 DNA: TGTGCCAGCAGTGAATTGGGGGCAGACTATGGCTACACCTTC. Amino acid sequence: CASSELGADYGYTF.

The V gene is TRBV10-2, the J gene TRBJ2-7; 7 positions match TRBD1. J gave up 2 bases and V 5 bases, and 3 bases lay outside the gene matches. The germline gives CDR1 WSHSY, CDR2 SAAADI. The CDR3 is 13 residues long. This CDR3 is CASSRQGAYEQYF. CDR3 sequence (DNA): TGCGCCAGCAGTCGGCAGGGGGCCTACGAGCAGTACTTC.

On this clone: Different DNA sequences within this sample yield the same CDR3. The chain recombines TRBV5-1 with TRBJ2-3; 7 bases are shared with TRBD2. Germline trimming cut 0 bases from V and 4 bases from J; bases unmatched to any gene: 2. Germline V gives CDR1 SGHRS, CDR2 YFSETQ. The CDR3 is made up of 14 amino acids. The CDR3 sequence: CASSLVAGADTQYF. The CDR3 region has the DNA TGCGCCAGCAGCTTGGTTGCGGGGGCAGATACGCAGTATTTT.

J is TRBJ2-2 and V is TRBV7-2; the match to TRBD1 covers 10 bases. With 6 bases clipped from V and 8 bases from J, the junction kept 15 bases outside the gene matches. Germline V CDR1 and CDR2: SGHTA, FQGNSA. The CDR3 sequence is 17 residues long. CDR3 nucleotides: TGTGCCAGCAGACTGAATTTACTCGGGACAGGGGTTGGGGAGCTGTTTTTT. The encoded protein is CASRLNLLGTGVGELFF.

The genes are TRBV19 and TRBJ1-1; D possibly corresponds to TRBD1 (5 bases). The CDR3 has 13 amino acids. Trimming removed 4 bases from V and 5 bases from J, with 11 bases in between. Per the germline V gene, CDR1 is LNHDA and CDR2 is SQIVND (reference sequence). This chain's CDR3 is CASSRRDGTEAFF. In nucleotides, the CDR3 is TGTGCCAGTAGTAGGAGGGACGGGACTGAAGCTTTCTTT. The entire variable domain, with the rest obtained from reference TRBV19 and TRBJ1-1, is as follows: DGGITQSPKYLFRKEGQNVTLSCEQNLNHDAMYWYRQDPGQGLRLIYYSQIVNDFQKGDIAEGYSVSREKKESFPLTVTSAQKNPTAFYLCASSRRDGTEAFFGQGTRLTVV.

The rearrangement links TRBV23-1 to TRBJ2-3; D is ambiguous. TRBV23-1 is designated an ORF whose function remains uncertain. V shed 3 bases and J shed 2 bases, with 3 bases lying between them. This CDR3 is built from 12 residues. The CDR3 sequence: CASSHLTDTQYF. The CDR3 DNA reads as TGCGCCAGCAGTCACCTCACAGATACGCAGTATTTT.

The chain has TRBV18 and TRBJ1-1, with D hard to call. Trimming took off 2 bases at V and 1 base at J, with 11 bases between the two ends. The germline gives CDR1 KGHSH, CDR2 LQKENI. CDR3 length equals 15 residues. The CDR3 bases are TGTGCCAGCTCACCAGCGGTTATAGGGAACACTGAAGCTTTCTTT. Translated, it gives CASSPAVIGNTEAFF.

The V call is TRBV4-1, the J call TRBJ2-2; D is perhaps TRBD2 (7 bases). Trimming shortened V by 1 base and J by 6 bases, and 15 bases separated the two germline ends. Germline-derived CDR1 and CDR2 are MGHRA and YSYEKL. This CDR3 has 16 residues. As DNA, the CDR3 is TGCGCCAGCAGCCAAGCGGTCGGGGGGCTGGCCGGGGAGCTGTTTTTT. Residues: CASSQAVGGLAGELFF.

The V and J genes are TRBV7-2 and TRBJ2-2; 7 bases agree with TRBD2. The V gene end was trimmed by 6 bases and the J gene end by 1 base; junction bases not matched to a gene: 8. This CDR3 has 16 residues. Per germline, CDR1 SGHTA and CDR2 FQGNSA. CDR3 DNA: TGTGCCAGCAGGTTCTTTGCGGGGGAGAACACCGGGGAGCTGTTTTTT. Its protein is CASRFFAGENTGELFF.

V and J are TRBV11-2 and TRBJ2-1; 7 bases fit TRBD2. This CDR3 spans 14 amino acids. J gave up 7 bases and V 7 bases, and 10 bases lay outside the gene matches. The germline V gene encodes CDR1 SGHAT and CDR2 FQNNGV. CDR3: CASNRDYPGNEQFF. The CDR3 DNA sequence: TGTGCCAGCAACCGGGACTATCCGGGGAATGAGCAGTTCTTC.

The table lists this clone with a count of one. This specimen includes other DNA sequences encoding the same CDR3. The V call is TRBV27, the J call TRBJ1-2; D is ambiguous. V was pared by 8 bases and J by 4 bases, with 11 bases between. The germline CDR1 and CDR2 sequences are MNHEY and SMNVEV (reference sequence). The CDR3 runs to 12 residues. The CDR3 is CASSPGGYGYTF. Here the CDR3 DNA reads TGTGCCAGCTCCCCCGGAGGCTATGGCTACACCTTC.

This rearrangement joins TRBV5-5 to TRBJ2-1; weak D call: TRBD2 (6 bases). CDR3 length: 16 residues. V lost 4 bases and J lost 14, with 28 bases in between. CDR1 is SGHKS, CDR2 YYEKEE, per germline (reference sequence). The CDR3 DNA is TGTGCCAGCAGCCTGAGTTTCGGGATTACGGGACTTCAGGAGTTCTTC. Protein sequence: CASSLSFGITGLQEFF. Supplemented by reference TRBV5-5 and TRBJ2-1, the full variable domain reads DAGVTQSPTHLIKTRGQQVTLRCSPISGHKSVSWYQQVLGQGPQFIFQYYEKEERGRGNFPDRFSARQFPNYSSELNVNALLLGDSALYLCASSLSFGITGLQEFFGPGTRLTVL.

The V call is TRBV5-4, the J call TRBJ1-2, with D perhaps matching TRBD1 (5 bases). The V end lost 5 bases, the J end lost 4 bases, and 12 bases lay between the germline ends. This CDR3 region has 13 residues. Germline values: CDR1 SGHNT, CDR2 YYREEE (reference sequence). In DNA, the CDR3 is TGTGCCAGCAGGCAGGACACGGTCTATGGCTACACCTTC. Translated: CASRQDTVYGYTF. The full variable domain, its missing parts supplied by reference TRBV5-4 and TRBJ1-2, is ETGVTQSPTHLIKTRGQQVTLRCSSQSGHNTVSWYQQALGQGPQFIFQYYREEENGRGNFPPRFSGLQFPNYSSELNVNALELDDSALYLCASRQDTVYGYTFGSGTRLTVV.

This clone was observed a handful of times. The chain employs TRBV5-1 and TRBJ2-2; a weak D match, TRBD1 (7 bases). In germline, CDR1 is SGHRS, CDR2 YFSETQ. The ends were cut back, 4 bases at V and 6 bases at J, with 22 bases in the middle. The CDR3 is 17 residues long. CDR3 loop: CASSPGLRPQGAGELFF. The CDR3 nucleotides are TGCGCCAGCAGCCCGGGACTTCGGCCTCAGGGGGCCGGGGAGCTGTTTTTT. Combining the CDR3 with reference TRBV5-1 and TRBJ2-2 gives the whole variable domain KAGVTQTPRYLIKTRGQQVTLSCSPISGHRSVSWYQQTPGQGLQFLFEYFSETQRNKGNFPGRFSGRQFSNSRSEMNVSTLELGDSALYLCASSPGLRPQGAGELFFGEGSRLTVL.

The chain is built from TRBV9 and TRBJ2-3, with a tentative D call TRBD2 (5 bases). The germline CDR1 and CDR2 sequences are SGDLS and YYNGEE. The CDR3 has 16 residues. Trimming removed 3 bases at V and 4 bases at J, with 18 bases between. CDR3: CASSAEQTLAADTQYF. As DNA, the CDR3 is TGTGCCAGCAGCGCTGAACAAACGCTAGCAGCAGATACGCAGTATTTT.

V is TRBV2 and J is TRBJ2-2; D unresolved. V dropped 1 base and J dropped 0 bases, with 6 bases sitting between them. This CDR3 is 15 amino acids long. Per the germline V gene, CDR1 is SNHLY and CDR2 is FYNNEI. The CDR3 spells CASSEVASNTGELFF. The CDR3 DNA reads TGTGCCAGCAGTGAAGTGGCTTCGAACACCGGGGAGCTGTTTTTT.

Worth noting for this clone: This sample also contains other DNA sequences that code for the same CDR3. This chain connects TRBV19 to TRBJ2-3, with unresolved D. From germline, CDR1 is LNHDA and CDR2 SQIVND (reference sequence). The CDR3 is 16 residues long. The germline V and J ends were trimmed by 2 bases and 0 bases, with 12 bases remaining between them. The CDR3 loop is CASSILAGGSTDTQYF. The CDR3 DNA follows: TGTGCCAGTAGTATACTGGCAGGTGGGAGCACAGATACGCAGTATTTT.

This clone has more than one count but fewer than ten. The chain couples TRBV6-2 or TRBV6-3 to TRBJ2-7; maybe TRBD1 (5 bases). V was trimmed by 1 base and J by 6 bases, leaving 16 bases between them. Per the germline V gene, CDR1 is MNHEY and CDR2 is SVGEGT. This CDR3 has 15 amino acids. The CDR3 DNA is TGTGCCAGCAGTTACTTAGGACATGCCGGATCCGAGCAGTACTTC. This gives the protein CASSYLGHAGSEQYF.

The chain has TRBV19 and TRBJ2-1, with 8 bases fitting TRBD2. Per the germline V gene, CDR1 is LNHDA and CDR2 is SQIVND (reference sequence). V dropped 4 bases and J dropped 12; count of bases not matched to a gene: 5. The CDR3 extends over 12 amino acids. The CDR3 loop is CASSTAAGGQFF. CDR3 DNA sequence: TGTGCCAGTAGTACTGCGGCGGGGGGGCAGTTCTTC.

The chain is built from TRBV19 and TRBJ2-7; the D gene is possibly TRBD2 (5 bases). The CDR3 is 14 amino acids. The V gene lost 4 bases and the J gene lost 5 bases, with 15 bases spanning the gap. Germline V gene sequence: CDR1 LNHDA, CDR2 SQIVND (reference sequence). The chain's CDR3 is CASSTPGNTNEQYF. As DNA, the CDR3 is TGTGCCAGTAGTACTCCCGGGAACACAAACGAGCAGTACTTC.

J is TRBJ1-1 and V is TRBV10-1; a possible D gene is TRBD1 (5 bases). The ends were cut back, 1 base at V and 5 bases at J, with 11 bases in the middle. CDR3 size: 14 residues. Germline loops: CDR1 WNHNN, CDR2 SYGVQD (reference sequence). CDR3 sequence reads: CASSEWRGGTEAFF. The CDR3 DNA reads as TGCGCCAGCAGTGAGTGGCGTGGGGGGACTGAAGCTTTCTTT.